This entry concerns a single T cell receptor (beta chain). V shed 3 bases, J shed 4 bases, and the junction held 14 bases outside the gene matches. This CDR3 comprises 19 residues. In germline, CDR1 is MDHEN, CDR2 SYDVKM. This sample is part of a study of technical replicates of blood from a handful of donors. Using immunoSEQ multiplex PCR, the repertoire was profiled, and TCRdb retains in-frame clones only, with some absent. The sample records roughly 80,000 clones, approximately 96% being singletons. The TCR was taken from a human donor in good health. The sequencing sample was made of T cells isolated from PBMCs. The chain carries TRBV28 and TRBJ2-5, with 13 bases matching TRBD2. The CDR3 coding sequence is TGTGCCAGCAGTTTGAAACTAGCGGGAGGGCTATTGTTAGGAGAGACCCAGTACTTC. Its translation: CASSLKLAGGLLLGETQYF. The full variable domain, its missing parts supplied by reference TRBV28 and TRBJ2-5, is DVKVTQSSRYLVKRTGEKVFLECVQDMDHENMFWYRQDPGLGLRLIYFSYDVKMKEKGDIPEGYSVSREKKERFSLILESASTNQTSMYLCASSLKLAGGLLLGETQYFGPGTRLLVL.